These T cell receptor beta chains were read from a single sample in a study of blood T cell repertoires in COVID-19. Sequencing used immunoSEQ multiplex PCR; TCRdb keeps in-frame clones, though not all of them. The sample records 140,000 or so clones, more than 75% being singletons. Sequencing was done on a sample of peripheral blood. The source of these receptors is a human donor in a cohort sampled during active COVID-19. CDR3s include the opening cysteine and the closing phenylalanine or tryptophan.

J gene: TRBJ2-3; V gene: TRBV5-1; CDR3 protein: CASSITGTSGRAQYF
J gene: TRBJ1-6; V gene: TRBV7-2; CDR3 protein: CASSLGAAGNSPLHF
J gene: TRBJ1-2; V gene: TRBV28; CDR3 protein: CASSLGTGVFYGYTF
J gene: TRBJ1-4; V gene: TRBV28; CDR3 protein: CASSKTGPFREKLFF
J gene: TRBJ1-1; V gene: TRBV18; CDR3 protein: CASSLTGTVNTEAFF
J gene: TRBJ2-7; V gene: TRBV5-4; CDR3 protein: CASSRGDGYEQYF
J gene: TRBJ2-5; V gene: TRBV28; CDR3 protein: CASGQALETQYF
J gene: TRBJ1-6; V gene: TRBV28; CDR3 protein: CASSFRGDHSPLHF
J gene: TRBJ1-4; V gene: TRBV7-6; CDR3 protein: CASSPVPGDEKLFF
J gene: TRBJ2-7; V gene: TRBV29-1; CDR3 protein: CSVVGTGAGEQYF
J gene: TRBJ1-1; V gene: TRBV18; CDR3 protein: CASSPLGAGTEAFF
J gene: TRBJ2-7; V gene: TRBV4-2; CDR3 protein: CASSQLRGSYEQYF
J gene: TRBJ2-7; V gene: TRBV6-5; CDR3 protein: CASRGEGTYEQYF
J gene: TRBJ2-3; V gene: TRBV6-2/TRBV6-3; CDR3 protein: CASSYTGITDTQYF
J gene: TRBJ1-5; V gene: TRBV30; CDR3 protein: CAWSVDGDQPQHF
J gene: TRBJ1-3; V gene: TRBV9; CDR3 protein: CASSVDRSTSGNTIYF
J gene: TRBJ2-2; V gene: TRBV2; CDR3 protein: CASSEAHLVWNTGELFF
J gene: TRBJ1-2; V gene: TRBV4-2; CDR3 protein: CASSQDPEAARGYTF
J gene: TRBJ2-5; V gene: TRBV6-2/TRBV6-3; CDR3 protein: CASSYPSGSQETQYF
J gene: TRBJ2-1; V gene: TRBV6-8; CDR3 protein: CARLQDSYNEQFF
J gene: TRBJ1-2; V gene: TRBV6-5; CDR3 protein: CASSPGSNYGYTF
J gene: TRBJ2-3; V gene: TRBV21-1; CDR3 protein: CARTGEKDTQYF
J gene: TRBJ2-3; V gene: TRBV7-9; CDR3 protein: CASSSIQGGVTDTQYF
J gene: TRBJ1-1; V gene: TRBV5-5; CDR3 protein: CASSLTTREAFF
J gene: TRBJ2-1; V gene: TRBV19; CDR3 protein: CASSLTGTGAYNEQFF
J gene: TRBJ1-1; V gene: TRBV18; CDR3 protein: CASSPGADMNTEAFF
J gene: TRBJ1-2; V gene: TRBV3-1/TRBV3-2; CDR3 protein: CASSQGVGGYGYTF
J gene: TRBJ2-3; V gene: TRBV6-1; CDR3 protein: CASSESLAGLTDTQYF
J gene: TRBJ2-1; V gene: TRBV27; CDR3 protein: CASSLMASGGRSSYNEQFF
J gene: TRBJ1-3; V gene: TRBV28; CDR3 protein: CASKTKGNTIYF
J gene: TRBJ1-1; V gene: TRBV19; CDR3 protein: CASSRDRGNTEAFF
J gene: TRBJ2-4; V gene: TRBV6-5; CDR3 protein: CATLAGASGDIQYF
J gene: TRBJ2-3; V gene: TRBV3-1/TRBV3-2; CDR3 protein: CASSQDKGGGSYADTQYF
J gene: TRBJ2-7; V gene: TRBV3-1/TRBV3-2; CDR3 protein: CASSQRGTGRGALHEQYF
J gene: TRBJ1-1; V gene: TRBV29-1; CDR3 protein: CSVVGFGVNTEAFF
J gene: TRBJ2-3; V gene: TRBV5-1; CDR3 protein: CASSPNSYSADTQYF
J gene: TRBJ1-5; V gene: TRBV19; CDR3 protein: CASSQAYNQPQHF
J gene: TRBJ2-1; V gene: TRBV28; CDR3 protein: CASTRQGVAGGYNEQFF
J gene: TRBJ2-1; V gene: TRBV5-8; CDR3 protein: CASSPRLSSYNEQFF
J gene: TRBJ2-3; V gene: TRBV7-2; CDR3 protein: CASSLVAGGTTDTQYF
J gene: TRBJ2-5; V gene: TRBV7-2; CDR3 protein: CASSLVRDPGETQYF
J gene: TRBJ1-2; V gene: TRBV6-5; CDR3 protein: CASQFSGGAFYGYTF
J gene: TRBJ1-3; V gene: TRBV3-1/TRBV3-2; CDR3 protein: CASSPGKGAGNTIYF
J gene: TRBJ1-2; V gene: TRBV7-9; CDR3 protein: CASSLSGQANYGYTF
J gene: TRBJ1-1; V gene: TRBV6-6; CDR3 protein: CAIQGLNTEAFF
J gene: TRBJ1-2; V gene: TRBV3-1/TRBV3-2; CDR3 protein: CASIWRGNGYTF
J gene: TRBJ2-3; V gene: TRBV13; CDR3 protein: CASSLAGTSTDTQYF
J gene: TRBJ1-6; V gene: TRBV19; CDR3 protein: CASSRQGYNSPLHF
J gene: TRBJ2-3; V gene: TRBV5-1; CDR3 protein: CASSDPGLAFTDTQYF
J gene: TRBJ2-5; V gene: TRBV11-2; CDR3 protein: CASSRQTYQQGLQETQYF
J gene: TRBJ1-6; V gene: TRBV7-2; CDR3 protein: CASSIRTGDNSPLHF
J gene: TRBJ2-3; V gene: TRBV3-1/TRBV3-2; CDR3 protein: CASSGREGLTDTQYF
J gene: TRBJ1-5; V gene: TRBV28; CDR3 protein: CASSATNSQRNNQPQHF
J gene: TRBJ1-6; V gene: TRBV11-2; CDR3 protein: CASSLDLGSGGYNSPLHF
J gene: TRBJ1-5; V gene: TRBV6-1; CDR3 protein: CASSENENQPQHF
J gene: TRBJ2-2; V gene: TRBV10-2; CDR3 protein: CATRDSYTGELFF
J gene: TRBJ1-1; V gene: TRBV5-5; CDR3 protein: CASSLESQGAGTEAFF